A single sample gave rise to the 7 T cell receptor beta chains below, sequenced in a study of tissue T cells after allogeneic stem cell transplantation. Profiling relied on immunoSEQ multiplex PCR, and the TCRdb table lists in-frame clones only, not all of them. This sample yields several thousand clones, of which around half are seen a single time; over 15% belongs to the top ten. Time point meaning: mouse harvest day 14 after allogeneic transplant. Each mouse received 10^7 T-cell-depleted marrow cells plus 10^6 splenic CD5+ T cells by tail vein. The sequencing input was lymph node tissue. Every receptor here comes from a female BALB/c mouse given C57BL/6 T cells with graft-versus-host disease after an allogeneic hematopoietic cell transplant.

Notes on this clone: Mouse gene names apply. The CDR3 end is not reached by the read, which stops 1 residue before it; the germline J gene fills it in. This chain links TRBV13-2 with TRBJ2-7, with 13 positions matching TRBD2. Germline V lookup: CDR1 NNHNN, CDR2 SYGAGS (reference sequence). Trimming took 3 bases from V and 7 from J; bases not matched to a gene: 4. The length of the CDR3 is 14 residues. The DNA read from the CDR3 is TGTGCCAGCGGTGGGACTGGGGGGGCGCCCGAACAGTAC. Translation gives CASGGTGGAPEQY. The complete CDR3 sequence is CASGGTGGAPEQYF.

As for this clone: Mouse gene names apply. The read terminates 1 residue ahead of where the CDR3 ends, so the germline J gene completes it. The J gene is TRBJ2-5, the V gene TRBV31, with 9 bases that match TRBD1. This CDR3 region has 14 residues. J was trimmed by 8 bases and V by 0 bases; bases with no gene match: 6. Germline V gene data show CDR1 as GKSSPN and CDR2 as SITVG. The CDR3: CAWSLTGGRGTQYF. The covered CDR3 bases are TGTGCCTGGAGTCTGACAGGGGGTCGGGGCACCCAGTAC.

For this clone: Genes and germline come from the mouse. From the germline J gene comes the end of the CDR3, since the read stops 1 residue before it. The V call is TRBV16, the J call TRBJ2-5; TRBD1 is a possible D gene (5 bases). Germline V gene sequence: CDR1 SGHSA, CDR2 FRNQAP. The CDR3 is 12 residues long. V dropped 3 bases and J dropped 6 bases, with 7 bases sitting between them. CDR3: CASSFNRDTQYF. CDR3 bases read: TGTGCAAGCAGCTTCAACAGGGACACCCAGTAC.

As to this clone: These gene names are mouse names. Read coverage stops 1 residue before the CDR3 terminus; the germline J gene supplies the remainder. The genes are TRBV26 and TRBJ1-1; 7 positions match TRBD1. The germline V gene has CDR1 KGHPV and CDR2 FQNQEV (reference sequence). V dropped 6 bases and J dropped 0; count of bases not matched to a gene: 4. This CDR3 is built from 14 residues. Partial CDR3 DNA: TGTGCCAGCAGCCTCACAGGGGCAAACACAGAAGTCTTC. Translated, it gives CASSLTGANTEVF. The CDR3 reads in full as CASSLTGANTEVFF.

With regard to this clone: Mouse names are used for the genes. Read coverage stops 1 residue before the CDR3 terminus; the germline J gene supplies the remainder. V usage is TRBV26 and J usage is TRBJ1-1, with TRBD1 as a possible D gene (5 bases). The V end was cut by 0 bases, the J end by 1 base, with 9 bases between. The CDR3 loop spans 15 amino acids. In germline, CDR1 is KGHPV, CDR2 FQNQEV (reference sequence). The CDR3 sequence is CASSLSIRENTEVFF. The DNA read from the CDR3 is TGTGCCAGCAGTCTGTCTATCAGGGAAAACACAGAAGTCTTC.

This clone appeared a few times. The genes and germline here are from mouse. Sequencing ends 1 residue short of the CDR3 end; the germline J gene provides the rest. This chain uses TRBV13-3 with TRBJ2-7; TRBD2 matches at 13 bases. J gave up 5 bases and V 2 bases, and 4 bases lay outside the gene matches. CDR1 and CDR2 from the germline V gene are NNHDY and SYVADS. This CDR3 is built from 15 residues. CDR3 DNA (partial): TGTGCCAGCAGTGAGCGGACTGGGGGGGCAGATGAACAGTAC. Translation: CASSERTGGADEQY. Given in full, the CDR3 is CASSERTGGADEQYF.

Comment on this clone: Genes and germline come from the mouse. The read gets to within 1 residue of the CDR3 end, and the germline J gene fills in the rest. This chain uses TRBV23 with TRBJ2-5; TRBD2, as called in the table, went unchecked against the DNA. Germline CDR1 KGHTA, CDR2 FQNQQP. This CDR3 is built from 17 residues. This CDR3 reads CSSSQRLGGFNQDTQYF. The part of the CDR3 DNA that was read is TGCTCCAGCAGTCAGCGACTGGGGGGGTTTAACCAAGACACCCAGTAC. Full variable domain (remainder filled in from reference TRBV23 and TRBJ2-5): DAAVTQKPRYLIKMKGQEAEMKCIPEKGHTAVFWYQQKQSKELKFLIYFQNQQPLDQIDMVKERFSAVCPSSSLCSLGIRTCEAEDSALYLCSSSQRLGGFNQDTQYFGPGTRLLVL.